A selection of T cell receptor beta chains follows, all from one sample in a study of blood T cell repertoires in COVID-19. Produced via immunoSEQ multiplex PCR; TCRdb's table is partial and in-frame only. The data hold approximately 180,000 clones, with about 91% observed a single time. Source material: peripheral blood. These receptors all stem from a woman aged 45-59 years with acute or convalescent COVID-19. The CDR3 runs from the conserved cysteine through the conserved F or W. A D gene is named only where the DNA matches it firmly. Clone size is stated in some rows and not others, as once, few, many or a class when expanded.

clone_size,j_call,d_call,v_call,cdr3_nt,cdr3_aa
-,TRBJ1-1,-,TRBV3-1/TRBV3-2,TGTGCCAGCAGCCAACCTGGGCGGGGGGATACTGAAGCTTTCTTT,CASSQPGRGDTEAFF
-,TRBJ1-3,-,TRBV5-4,TGTGCCAGCAGTTTTGACAGCTCTGGAAACACCATATATTTT,CASSFDSSGNTIYF
few,TRBJ1-2,-,TRBV5-6,TGTGCCAGCAGCTTTAGGCGGGCCGGCTACACCTTC,CASSFRRAGYTF
-,TRBJ2-3,-,TRBV4-2,TGTGCCAGCAGCCAAGAGCTGGGGAGTGGATCAGATACGCAGTATTTT,CASSQELGSGSDTQYF
few,TRBJ1-1,TRBD1,TRBV30,TGTGCCTTGGACAGGATGAACACTGAAGCTTTCTTT,CALDRMNTEAFF
-,TRBJ2-3,TRBD2,TRBV6-2/TRBV6-3,TGTGCCAGCAGTTCCGTCCTGGGACTAGCGGGACCAGATACGCAGTATTTT,CASSSVLGLAGPDTQYF
-,TRBJ2-3,-,TRBV5-1,TGCGCCAGCAGCTTGGCCCCCTTGGGGGGGGGCGGCCCAGATACGCAGTATTTT,CASSLAPLGGGGPDTQYF
-,TRBJ1-5,-,TRBV21-1,TGTGCCAGCAGCAAAAACTCCCTTTACAGGGGTGATAATCAGCCCCAGCATTTT,CASSKNSLYRGDNQPQHF
few,TRBJ1-2,-,TRBV6-5,TGTGCCAGCAGCCACTTGGTTGGGGCAAATGGCTACACCTTC,CASSHLVGANGYTF
-,TRBJ2-2,-,TRBV3-1/TRBV3-2,TGTGCCAGCAGCCAAGCAGGGCCCGGGGAGCTGTTTTTT,CASSQAGPGELFF
-,TRBJ1-2,TRBD1,TRBV28,TGTGCCAGCAGCCTGGGACAGCTTAACTATGGCTACACCTTC,CASSLGQLNYGYTF